This T cell receptor beta chain was recovered during a study of T cells in Graves' hyperthyroidism and ophthalmopathy. In its sample, this clonotype was seen a few times. Amplification of TCR beta CDR3 regions was performed using RNA transcripts as template. The study used the HTBI primer set for a first-round RT-PCR of the TCR CDR3. Using its own MiXCR run on the multiplex PCR reads, TCRdb lists one record per CDR3 protein. Among 500,000 or so distinct CDR3 sequences listed, about 15% were seen once. Sequencing was carried out using blood. The sequence derives from a woman aged 18-29 years with Graves' ophthalmopathy.

The CDR3, as DNA: TGTGCCAGCAGCTTGATTGGGGAATCGATTAACACTGAAGCTTTCTTT. Amino acids: CASSLIGESINTEAFF. This chain joins TRBV5-4 and TRBJ1-1; D is ambiguous. V lost 1 base, J lost 2 bases, and 15 bases lay in between. Germline-derived CDR1 and CDR2 are SGHNT and YYREEE (reference sequence). CDR3 length equals 16 residues.